This TCR beta chain is from a study of preoperative IRX-2 immunotherapy in early breast cancer. The CDR3 sequence is 15 residues long. V lost 0 bases to trimming and J lost 8 bases, with 16 bases between them. Germline V gene data show CDR1 as LNHNV and CDR2 as YYDKDF (reference sequence). Sequencing was performed with immunoSEQ multiplex PCR; in TCRdb, only in-frame clones are kept and a portion is missing. The sample records 35,000 to 40,000 clones, 65% to 90% being singletons. The sample holds one count of this clone. The treatment is: preoperative locoregional IRX-2 cytokine immunotherapy. Preoperative locoregional IRX-2 cytokine immunotherapy was tested in the phase Ib source study.

The source was lymph node tissue, collected after IRX-2 immunotherapy. The chain is built from TRBV15 and TRBJ1-2; possibly TRBD1 for D (6 bases). This TCR derives from a human donor with breast cancer. Here the CDR3 reads CATSRDPGTTRGYTF. The CDR3 DNA reads as TGTGCCACCAGCAGAGATCCGGGGACAACTCGGGGCTACACCTTC.